What follows are 8 T cell receptor beta chains derived from one specimen sequenced in a study of T cell repertoires in cytomegalovirus infection. No antigen has been identified for these receptors. MiXCR was run by TCRdb on the reads, yielding one entry per CDR3 protein. The sample includes approximately 120,000 distinct CDR3 sequences, 29% of them seen just once. This specimen was CD8+ T cells from cultured PBMCs, taken from culture after CMV antigen stimulation. These receptors originate from a human donor in good health (CMV status not recorded). Some clones in this sample may be carry-over from other donors' samples.

This sequence joins TRBV20-1 and TRBJ2-5; D call uncertain. Per the germline V gene, CDR1 is DFQATT and CDR2 is SNEGSKA (reference sequence). This CDR3 has 16 residues. Trimming removed 3 bases at V and 2 bases at J, with 19 bases between. Here the CDR3 reads CSARSYDVIPQETQYF. The DNA for the CDR3 is TGCAGTGCTAGGTCCTACGATGTGATACCTCAAGAGACCCAGTACTTC.

This clonotype is a singleton in its sample. The genes are TRBV5-6 and TRBJ1-6; no firm D call. CDR3 size: 12 residues. Deletions cut 4 bases from V and 10 bases from J, with 9 bases between. Germline CDR1 and CDR2: SGHDT and YYEEEE. CDR3 nucleotide sequence: TGTGCCAGCAGCGTGTCGAACTCACCCCTCCACTTT. Translating it yields CASSVSNSPLHF.

This chain links TRBV20-1 with TRBJ2-7, with D maybe TRBD1 (6 bases). V lost 3 bases, J lost 0 bases, and 12 bases lay in between. The CDR3 extends over 14 amino acids. From germline, CDR1 is DFQATT and CDR2 SNEGSKA (reference sequence). This CDR3 reads CSARRDTNSYEQYF. The CDR3 DNA reads TGCAGTGCTAGGAGGGACACCAACTCCTACGAGCAGTACTTC.

V usage is TRBV20-1 and J usage is TRBJ2-7; TRBD2 is a possible D gene (6 bases). This CDR3 is built from 12 residues. Trimming left V 2 bases short and J 4 bases short, with 9 bases between. Germline assignment: CDR1 DFQATT and CDR2 SNEGSKA (reference sequence). CDR3 loop: CSARPGGYEQYF. The CDR3 DNA sequence: TGCAGTGCTAGACCCGGAGGGTACGAGCAGTACTTC.

The rearrangement uses TRBV27 and TRBJ1-3, with 7 nucleotides matching TRBD1. Germline V gene sequence: CDR1 MNHEY, CDR2 SMNVEV (reference sequence). The length of the CDR3 is 16 residues. V gave up 2 bases and J gave up 2 bases; unmatched junction bases: 6. The CDR3, as DNA: TGTGCCAGCAGTTTACTAGACAGGGCAGCTGGAAACACCATATATTTT. Translating it yields CASSLLDRAAGNTIYF.

This clonotype has more than one count but fewer than ten. The chain has TRBV20-1 and TRBJ2-7, with a possible D match to TRBD2 (6 bases). The CDR3 extends over 16 amino acids. Trimming stripped 6 bases from V and 2 bases from J, with 23 bases between. CDR1 is DFQATT and CDR2 is SNEGSKA in the germline V gene (reference sequence). CDR3 nucleotides: TGCAGTGCCCCACTAGCAGAGGGCCTTTCCGCCTACGAGCAGTACTTC. Its translation is CSAPLAEGLSAYEQYF.

This rearrangement joins TRBV5-4 to TRBJ2-1; weak D call: TRBD1 (5 bases). V was trimmed by 0 bases and J by 0 bases, leaving 7 bases between them. Per the germline V gene, CDR1 is SGHNT and CDR2 is YYREEE (reference sequence). This CDR3 has 15 amino acids. The CDR3 sequence: CASSLGQGSYNEQFF. As DNA, the CDR3 is TGTGCCAGCAGCTTGGGTCAGGGCTCCTACAATGAGCAGTTCTTC.

CDR3 in amino acids: CASGHIRAKNIQYF. The CDR3 DNA reads as TGTGCCAGCGGCCACATTCGGGCCAAAAACATTCAGTACTTC. The chain combines TRBV6-8 with TRBJ2-4, with no clear D. V dropped 8 bases and J dropped 1 base, with 12 bases sitting between them. Per germline, CDR1 MNHGY and CDR2 SAAAGT. The CDR3 is 14 amino acids.